What follows are 12 T cell receptor beta chains derived from one specimen sequenced in a study of T cell responses to AZD1222 COVID-19 vaccine. Measured with immunoSEQ multiplex PCR; TCRdb has only the in-frame clones, and not every one. The table shows approximately 130,000 clones, with over 75% occurring only once. The sequencing here drew on peripheral blood, taken 28 days after the second dose of the MenACWY control vaccine. These receptors all come from an adult who received the MenACWY meningococcal vaccine as a control.

Concerning this clone: The limits of the CDR3 on the DNA are not certain, so only TCRdb's listed CDR3 is given. This chain joins TRBV5-5 and TRBJ2-7. Both ends counted, the CDR3 spans 13 residues. Germline V gives CDR1 SGHKS, CDR2 YYEKEE (reference sequence). Here the CDR3 reads CASSFGAGYEQYV.

The chain joins TRBV19 to TRBJ1-3; D not certain. Trimming shortened V by 5 bases and J by 0 bases, and 2 bases separated the two germline ends. Germline V gene data show CDR1 as LNHDA and CDR2 as SQIVND (reference sequence). The CDR3 has 12 residues. This chain's CDR3 is CASSVSGNTIYF. CDR3 coding DNA: TGTGCCAGTAGTGTCTCTGGAAACACCATATATTTT.

V usage is TRBV5-8 and J usage is TRBJ1-1; no reliable D call. Germline CDR1 and CDR2: SGHTS and YDEGEE. The V end was cut by 4 bases, the J end by 0 bases, with 16 bases between. This CDR3 has 16 amino acids. In nucleotides, the CDR3 is TGTGCCAGCAGCCCGGAGGCGGTCCCTATGAACACTGAAGCTTTCTTT. Its protein is CASSPEAVPMNTEAFF.

The chain is built from TRBV3-1 (or the pseudogene TRBV3-2) and TRBJ1-4; 7 positions match TRBD1. The germline V gene encodes CDR1 LGHDT and CDR2 YNNKEL (reference sequence). CDR3 length equals 13 residues. V lost 5 bases to trimming and J lost 7 bases; unmatched junction nucleotides: 4. The CDR3 DNA reads TGTGCCAGCAGCGGAGGGACAGTTGAAAAACTGTTTTTT. Protein sequence: CASSGGTVEKLFF.

The chain recombines TRBV6-4 with TRBJ1-5; D uncertain. Trimming stripped 5 bases from V and 0 bases from J, with 5 bases between. The germline gives CDR1 MRHNA, CDR2 SNTAGT. The CDR3 spans 13 residues. The CDR3 nucleotides are TGTGCCAGCAGTCAGGATAGCAATCAGCCCCAGCATTTT. Translated, it gives CASSQDSNQPQHF.

The rearrangement links TRBV11-1 to TRBJ2-1; 8 bases align to TRBD2. Germline lookup yields CDR1 SGHAT and CDR2 FQDESV (reference sequence). The CDR3 runs to 16 residues. Trimming removed 5 bases from V and 9 bases from J; junction bases left unmatched: 15. Here the CDR3 reads CASSRRAGVGVGEQFF. The DNA of the CDR3 is TGTGCCAGCAGCAGAAGAGCGGGAGTAGGCGTTGGTGAGCAGTTCTTC.

J is TRBJ1-3 and V is TRBV6-5; no definite D call. The ends were cut back, 2 bases at V and 3 bases at J, with 8 bases in the middle. Germline V gene sequence: CDR1 MNHEY, CDR2 SVGAGI. This CDR3 is built from 14 residues. The CDR3 is CASSYGPGGNTIYF. Here the CDR3 DNA reads TGTGCCAGCAGTTACGGGCCGGGTGGAAACACCATATATTTT.

This clone has just a few counts. CDR3 in DNA: TGTGCCAGCAGTTATTCAGGGTCCAAAAACATTCAGTACTTC. This translates into CASSYSGSKNIQYF. The chain is built from TRBV6-2 or TRBV6-3 and TRBJ2-4; the D gene is possibly TRBD1 (5 bases). Per the germline V gene, CDR1 is MNHEY and CDR2 is SVGEGT. The CDR3 has 14 amino acids. The ends were cut back, 3 bases at V and 2 bases at J, with 8 bases in the middle.

The J gene is TRBJ1-1, the V gene TRBV5-1, with D hard to call. Germline CDR1 is SGHRS and CDR2 is YFSETQ. V lost 2 bases to trimming and J lost 3 bases, with 8 bases between them. The CDR3 covers 13 residues. CDR3: CASSFSRDTEAFF. The CDR3 DNA is TGCGCCAGCAGCTTCTCGCGGGACACTGAAGCTTTCTTT.

The rearrangement uses TRBV14 and TRBJ2-5; the D is unclear. Trimming removed 1 base from V and 4 bases from J, with 7 bases in between. CDR1 and CDR2 (germline): SGHDN, FVKESK. This CDR3 has 13 amino acids. CDR3 in amino acids: CASSQGYGETQYF. CDR3 in DNA: TGTGCCAGCAGCCAAGGCTACGGAGAGACCCAGTACTTC.

The J gene is TRBJ2-1, the V gene TRBV5-1; D call uncertain. The V gene lost 0 bases and the J gene lost 9 bases, with 19 bases spanning the gap. The CDR3 spans 16 residues. Germline-derived CDR1 and CDR2 are SGHRS and YFSETQ. The CDR3 coding sequence is TGCGCCAGCAGCTTGGGTTTACAGAGTAAAGTCCCTGAGCAGTTCTTC. It specifies CASSLGLQSKVPEQFF.

This chain joins TRBV19 and TRBJ1-6; 9 bases align to TRBD1. The V gene end was trimmed by 6 bases and the J gene end by 5 bases; junction bases not matched to a gene: 2. The CDR3 loop spans 14 amino acids. Germline V gives CDR1 LNHDA, CDR2 SQIVND (reference sequence). The CDR3 spells CASRGQGNNSPLHF. Here the CDR3 DNA reads TGTGCCAGTAGGGGACAGGGAAATAATTCACCCCTCCACTTT.